A selection of T cell receptor beta chains follows, all from one sample in a study of blood T cell repertoires in COVID-19. Assay used: immunoSEQ multiplex PCR; TCRdb lists only in-frame clones, some missing. The sample carries roughly 150,000 clones, approximately 85% recorded once. The material sequenced was peripheral blood. The receptors come from a woman between 50 and 59 years old with COVID-19, enrolled during active disease. Each CDR3 is given with its conserved first and last residue. A D gene is named only where the DNA matches it firmly. Clone size is stated in some rows and not others, as once, few, many or a class when expanded.

J,D,V,size,CDR3
TRBJ1-5,-,TRBV7-2,few,CASSSNFDRTNQPQHF
TRBJ2-7,TRBD1,TRBV18,-,CASSHPGGSVYEQYF
TRBJ2-7,-,TRBV29-1,once,CSVLQGISYEQYF
TRBJ2-3,TRBD2,TRBV30,-,CAWNPTSGGATDTQYF
TRBJ1-5,-,TRBV18,once,CASSPGEGINQPQHF
TRBJ1-3,-,TRBV7-9,-,CASRYSSGNTIYF
TRBJ2-7,-,TRBV9,-,CASSVGHDYEQYF
TRBJ1-5,-,TRBV19,-,CASGSSGAGQPQHF
TRBJ1-2,TRBD1,TRBV6-5,-,CASSLTGALSYGYTF
TRBJ1-1,-,TRBV28,-,CASSSGGGVTEAFF
TRBJ2-3,TRBD2,TRBV23-1,-,CASTRAGTSGGNTQYF
TRBJ1-5,-,TRBV18,-,CASSPAQNQPQHF
TRBJ1-3,-,TRBV12-3/TRBV12-4,-,CASRIRAGNTIYF
TRBJ2-7,-,TRBV27,-,CASSSLYEQYF
TRBJ2-3,TRBD2,TRBV24-1,once,CATSDSTSGGRPDTQYF
TRBJ1-1,-,TRBV7-2,-,CASSPSTSSVTEAFF
TRBJ2-3,-,TRBV6-5,-,CASSRESNTNTQYF
TRBJ1-1,-,TRBV4-3,-,CASSQDRGNTEAFF
TRBJ1-5,-,TRBV19,-,CASRGQYNQPQHF
TRBJ2-1,TRBD2,TRBV7-9,-,CASSRNPGLAGGHNEQFF
TRBJ2-7,-,TRBV5-5,-,CASSFRVPYEQYF
TRBJ2-7,TRBD2,TRBV5-4,-,CASSPGSGSSYEQYF
TRBJ1-2,-,TRBV30,-,CAWSVTVNYGYTF
TRBJ2-7,TRBD1,TRBV10-1,once,CASSDGTGILEQYF
TRBJ2-3,-,TRBV10-3,-,CAIGRSGEGTDTQYF
TRBJ2-2,TRBD1,TRBV28,-,CASSFGQGVSAGELFF
TRBJ2-3,-,TRBV29-1,-,CSVELGQPVTSTDTQYF
TRBJ1-5,-,TRBV5-1,-,CASRRDGGNQPQHF
TRBJ1-3,-,TRBV19,-,CASSIGGIAGNTIYF
TRBJ2-4,TRBD2,TRBV19,-,CARPTSGDLLAKNIQYF
TRBJ1-6,-,TRBV2,-,CASSEASGIYNSPLHF
TRBJ2-3,-,TRBV6-4,-,CASSATGTRTDTQYF
TRBJ2-7,-,TRBV28,-,CASSLHSSYEQYF
TRBJ2-7,-,TRBV20-1,few,CSPLRGDEQYF
TRBJ1-2,-,TRBV25-1,-,CASSESGGYGYTF
TRBJ1-5,TRBD1,TRBV2,-,CASRGQISNQPQHF
TRBJ2-7,TRBD1,TRBV5-4,-,CASSFGDRGRYEQYF
TRBJ1-1,TRBD1,TRBV30,-,CAWSVSLNRGWAFF
TRBJ2-7,TRBD2,TRBV19,-,CATSFGAGAYEQYF
TRBJ2-7,TRBD2,TRBV2,-,CASGLSGEPPYEQYF
TRBJ1-5,TRBD1,TRBV5-1,-,CASSLAGGENQPQHF
TRBJ1-5,-,TRBV2,-,CAGGAGGQPQHF
TRBJ2-7,-,TRBV5-4,-,CASSPPAGEQYF
TRBJ2-3,-,TRBV30,-,CAWSLTESTDTQYF
TRBJ1-2,-,TRBV14,-,CASSQDTVSSQGYTF
TRBJ1-2,-,TRBV29-1,few,CSVAQDSNYGYTF